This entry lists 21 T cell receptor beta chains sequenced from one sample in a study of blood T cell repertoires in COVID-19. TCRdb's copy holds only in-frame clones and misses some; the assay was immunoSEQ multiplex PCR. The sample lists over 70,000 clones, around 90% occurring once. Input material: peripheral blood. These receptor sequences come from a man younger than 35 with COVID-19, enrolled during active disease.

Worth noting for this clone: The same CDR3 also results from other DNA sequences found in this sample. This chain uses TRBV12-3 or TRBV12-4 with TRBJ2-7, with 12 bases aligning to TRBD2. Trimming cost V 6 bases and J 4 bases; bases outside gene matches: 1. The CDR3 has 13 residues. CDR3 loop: CASRLAGGYEQYF. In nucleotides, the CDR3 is TGTGCCAGCAGGCTAGCGGGAGGGTACGAGCAGTACTTC.

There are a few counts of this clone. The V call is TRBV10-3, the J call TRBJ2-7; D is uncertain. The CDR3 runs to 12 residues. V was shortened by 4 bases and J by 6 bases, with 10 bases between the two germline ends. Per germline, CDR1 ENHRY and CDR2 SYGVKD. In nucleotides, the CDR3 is TGTGCCATCAGTGTTAGCCGTGGCGAGCAGTACTTC. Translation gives CAISVSRGEQYF.

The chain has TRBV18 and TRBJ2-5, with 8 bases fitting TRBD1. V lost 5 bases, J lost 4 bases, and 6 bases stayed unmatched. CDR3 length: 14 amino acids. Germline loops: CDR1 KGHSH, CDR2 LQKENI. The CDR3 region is CASSYSGGGETQYF. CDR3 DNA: TGTGCCAGCTCATATTCAGGGGGCGGAGAGACCCAGTACTTC.

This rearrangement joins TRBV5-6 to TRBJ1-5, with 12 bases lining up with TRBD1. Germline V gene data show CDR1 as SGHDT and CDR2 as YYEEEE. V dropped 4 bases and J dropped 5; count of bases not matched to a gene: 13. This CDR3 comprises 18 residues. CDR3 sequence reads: CASSQTGTGGWRDQPQHF. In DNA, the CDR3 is TGTGCCAGCAGCCAAACCGGGACAGGGGGCTGGAGGGATCAGCCCCAGCATTTT.

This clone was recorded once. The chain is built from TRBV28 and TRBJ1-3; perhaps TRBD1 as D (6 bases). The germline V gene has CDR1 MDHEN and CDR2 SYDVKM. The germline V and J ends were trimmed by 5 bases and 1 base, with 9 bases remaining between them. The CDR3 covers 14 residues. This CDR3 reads CASSQQGSGNTIYF. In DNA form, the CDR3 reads TGTGCCAGCAGTCAACAGGGTTCTGGAAACACCATATATTTT.

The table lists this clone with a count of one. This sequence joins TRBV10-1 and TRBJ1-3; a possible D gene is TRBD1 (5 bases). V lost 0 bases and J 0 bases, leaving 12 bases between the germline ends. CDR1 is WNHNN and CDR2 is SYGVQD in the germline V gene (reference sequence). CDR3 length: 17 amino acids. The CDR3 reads CASSESDTTISGNTIYF. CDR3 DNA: TGCGCCAGCAGTGAGTCGGACACCACTATCTCTGGAAACACCATATATTTT.

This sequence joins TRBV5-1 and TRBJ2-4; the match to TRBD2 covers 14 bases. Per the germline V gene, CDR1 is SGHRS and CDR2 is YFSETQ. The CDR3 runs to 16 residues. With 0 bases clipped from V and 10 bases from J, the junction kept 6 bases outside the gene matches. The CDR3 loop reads CASSLGKTSGRAIQYF. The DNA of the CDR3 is TGCGCCAGCAGCTTGGGGAAGACTAGCGGGAGGGCAATTCAGTACTTC.

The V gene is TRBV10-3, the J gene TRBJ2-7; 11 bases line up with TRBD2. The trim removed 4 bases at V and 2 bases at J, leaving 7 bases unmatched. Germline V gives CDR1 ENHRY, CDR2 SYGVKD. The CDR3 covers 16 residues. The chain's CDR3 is CAISVAGTSGTYEQYF. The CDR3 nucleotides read TGTGCCATCAGTGTAGCCGGGACTAGCGGTACCTACGAGCAGTACTTC.

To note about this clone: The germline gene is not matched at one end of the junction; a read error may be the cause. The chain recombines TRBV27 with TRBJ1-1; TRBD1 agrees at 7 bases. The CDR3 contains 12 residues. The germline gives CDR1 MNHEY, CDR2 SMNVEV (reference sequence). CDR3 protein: CASGKWTGFVVF. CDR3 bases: TGTGCCAGCGGAAAGTGGACAGGCTTCGTCGTTTTT.

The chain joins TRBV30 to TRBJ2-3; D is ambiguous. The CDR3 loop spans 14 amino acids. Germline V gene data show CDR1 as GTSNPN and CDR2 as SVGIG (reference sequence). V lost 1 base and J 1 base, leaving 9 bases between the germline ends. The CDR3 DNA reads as TGTGCCTGGAGTGATCGGAGCCGCACAGATACGCAGTATTTT. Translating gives CAWSDRSRTDTQYF. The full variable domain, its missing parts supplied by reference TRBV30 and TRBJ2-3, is SQTIHQWPATLVQPVGSPLSLECTVEGTSNPNLYWYRQAAGRGLQLLFYSVGIGQISSEVPQNLSASRPQDRQFILSSKKLLLSDSGFYLCAWSDRSRTDTQYFGPGTRLTVL.

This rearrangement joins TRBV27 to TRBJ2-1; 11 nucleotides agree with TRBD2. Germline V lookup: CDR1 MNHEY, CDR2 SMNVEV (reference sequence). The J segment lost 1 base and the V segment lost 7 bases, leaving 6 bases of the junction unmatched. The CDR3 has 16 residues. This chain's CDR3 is CASKIRLAGSYNEQFF. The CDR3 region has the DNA TGTGCCAGCAAGATCCGACTAGCGGGGTCCTACAATGAGCAGTTCTTC.

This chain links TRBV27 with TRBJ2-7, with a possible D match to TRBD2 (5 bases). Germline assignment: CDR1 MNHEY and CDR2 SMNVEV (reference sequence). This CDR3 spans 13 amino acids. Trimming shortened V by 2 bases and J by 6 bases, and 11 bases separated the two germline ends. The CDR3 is CASSLSRGGEQYF. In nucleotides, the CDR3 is TGTGCCAGCAGTTTAAGCCGAGGAGGCGAGCAGTACTTC.

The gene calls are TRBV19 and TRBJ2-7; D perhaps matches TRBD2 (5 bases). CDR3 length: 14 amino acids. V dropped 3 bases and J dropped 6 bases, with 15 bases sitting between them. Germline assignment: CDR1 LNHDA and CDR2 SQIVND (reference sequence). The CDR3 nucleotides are TGTGCCAGTAGTATTTATGGAGGCAGGTTCGAGCAGTACTTC. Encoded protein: CASSIYGGRFEQYF.

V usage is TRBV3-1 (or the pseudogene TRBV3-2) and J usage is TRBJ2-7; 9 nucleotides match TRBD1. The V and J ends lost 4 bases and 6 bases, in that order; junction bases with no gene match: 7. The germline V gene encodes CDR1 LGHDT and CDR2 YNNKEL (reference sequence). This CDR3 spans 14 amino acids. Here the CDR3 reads CASSRGDRETEQYF. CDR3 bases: TGTGCCAGCAGCCGAGGGGACAGGGAGACCGAGCAGTACTTC.

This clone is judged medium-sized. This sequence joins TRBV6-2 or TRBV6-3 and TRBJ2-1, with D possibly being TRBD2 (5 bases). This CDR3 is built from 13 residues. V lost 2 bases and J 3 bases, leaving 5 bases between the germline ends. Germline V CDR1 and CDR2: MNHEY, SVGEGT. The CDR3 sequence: CASSYRDYNEQFF. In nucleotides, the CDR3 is TGTGCCAGCAGTTACCGGGACTACAATGAGCAGTTCTTC.

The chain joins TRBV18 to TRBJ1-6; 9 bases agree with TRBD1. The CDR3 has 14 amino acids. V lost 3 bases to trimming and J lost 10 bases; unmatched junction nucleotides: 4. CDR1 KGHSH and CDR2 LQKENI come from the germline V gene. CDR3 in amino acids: CASSPGQGGSPLHF. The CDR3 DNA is TGTGCCAGCTCACCGGGACAGGGAGGATCACCCCTCCACTTT.

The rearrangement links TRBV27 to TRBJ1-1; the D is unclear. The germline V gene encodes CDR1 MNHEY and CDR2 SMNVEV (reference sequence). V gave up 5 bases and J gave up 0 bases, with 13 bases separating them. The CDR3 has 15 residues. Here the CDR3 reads CASSPHPSLNTEAFF. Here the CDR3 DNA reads TGTGCCAGCAGTCCACACCCTTCACTGAACACTGAAGCTTTCTTT.

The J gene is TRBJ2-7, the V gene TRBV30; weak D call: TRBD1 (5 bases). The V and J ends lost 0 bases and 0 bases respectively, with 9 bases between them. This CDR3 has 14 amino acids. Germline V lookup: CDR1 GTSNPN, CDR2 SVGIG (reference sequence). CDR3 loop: CAWSVQASSYEQYF. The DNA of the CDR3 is TGTGCCTGGAGTGTACAGGCCAGCTCCTACGAGCAGTACTTC.

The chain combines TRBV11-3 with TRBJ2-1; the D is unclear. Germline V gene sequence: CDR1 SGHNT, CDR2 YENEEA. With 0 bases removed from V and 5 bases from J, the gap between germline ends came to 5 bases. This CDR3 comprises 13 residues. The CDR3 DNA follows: TGTGCCAGCAGCTTAGATGGAGACAATGAGCAGTTCTTC. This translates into CASSLDGDNEQFF. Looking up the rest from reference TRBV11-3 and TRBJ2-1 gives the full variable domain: EAGVVQSPRYKIIEKKQPVAFWCNPISGHNTLYWYLQNLGQGPELLIRYENEEAVDDSQLPKDRFSAERLKGVDSTLKIQPAELGDSAVYLCASSLDGDNEQFFGPGTRLTVL.

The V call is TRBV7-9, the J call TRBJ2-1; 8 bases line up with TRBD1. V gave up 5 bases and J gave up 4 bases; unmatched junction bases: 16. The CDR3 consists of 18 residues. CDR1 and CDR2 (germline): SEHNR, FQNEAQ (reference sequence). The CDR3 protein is CASSQAWTGLDGYNEQFF. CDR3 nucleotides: TGTGCCAGCAGCCAAGCTTGGACAGGGCTAGACGGGTACAATGAGCAGTTCTTC.

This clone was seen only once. In nucleotides, the CDR3 is TGTGCCAGCACTATAGGACTGCCCAATGAGCAGTTCTTC. This sequence encodes CASTIGLPNEQFF. The rearrangement joins TRBV6-5 to TRBJ2-1; D may be TRBD2 (5 bases). The CDR3 contains 13 residues. V lost 7 bases, J lost 6 bases, and 13 bases lay in between. Germline CDR1 reads MNHEY; CDR2 reads SVGAGI.